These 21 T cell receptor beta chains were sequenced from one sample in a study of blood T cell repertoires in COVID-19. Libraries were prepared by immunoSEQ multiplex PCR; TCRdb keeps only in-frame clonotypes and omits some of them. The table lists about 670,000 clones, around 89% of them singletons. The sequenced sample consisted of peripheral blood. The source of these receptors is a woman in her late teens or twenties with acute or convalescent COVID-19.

CDR3 DNA: TGTGCCAGCAGCTTCAGACAGGGTGACACTGAAGCTTTCTTT. It encodes CASSFRQGDTEAFF. V and J are TRBV7-9 and TRBJ1-1, with 7 bases aligning to TRBD1. V trimming: 3 bases; J trimming: 3 bases; junction bases outside the gene matches: 4. Germline lookup yields CDR1 SEHNR and CDR2 FQNEAQ (reference sequence). The CDR3 sequence is 14 residues long.

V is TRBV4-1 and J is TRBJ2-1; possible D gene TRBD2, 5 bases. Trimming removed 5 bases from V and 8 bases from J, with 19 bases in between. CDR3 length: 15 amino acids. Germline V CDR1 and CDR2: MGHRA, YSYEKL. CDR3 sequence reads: CASSDHSKRVDEQFF. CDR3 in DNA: TGCGCCAGCAGCGACCATAGTAAGAGGGTAGATGAGCAGTTCTTC.

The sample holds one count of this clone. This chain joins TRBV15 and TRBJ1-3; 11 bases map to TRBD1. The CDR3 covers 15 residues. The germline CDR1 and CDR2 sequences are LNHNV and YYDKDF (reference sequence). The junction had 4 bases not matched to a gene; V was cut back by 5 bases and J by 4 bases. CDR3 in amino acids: CATSGQGAIGNTIYF. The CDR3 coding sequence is TGTGCCACCAGCGGACAGGGGGCGATAGGAAACACCATATATTTT. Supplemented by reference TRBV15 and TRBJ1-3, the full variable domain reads DAMVIQNPRYQVTQFGKPVTLSCSQTLNHNVMYWYQQKSSQAPKLLFHYYDKDFNNEADTPDNFQSRRPNTSFCFLDIRSPGLGDTAMYLCATSGQGAIGNTIYFGEGSWLTVV.

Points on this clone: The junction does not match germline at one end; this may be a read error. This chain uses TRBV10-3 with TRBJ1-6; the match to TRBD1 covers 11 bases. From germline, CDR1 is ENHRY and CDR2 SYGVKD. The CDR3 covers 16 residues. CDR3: CAISQSGTGGNSPLHF. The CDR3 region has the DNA TGTGCCATCAGTCAGTCCGGGACAGGGGGAAATTCACCCCTCCACTTT.

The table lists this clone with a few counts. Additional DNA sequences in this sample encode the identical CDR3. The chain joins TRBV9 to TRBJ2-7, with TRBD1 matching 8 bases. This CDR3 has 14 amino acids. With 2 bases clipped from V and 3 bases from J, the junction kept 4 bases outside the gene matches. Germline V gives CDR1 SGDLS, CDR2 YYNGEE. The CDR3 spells CASSVGDRSYEQYF. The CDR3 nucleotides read TGTGCCAGCAGCGTGGGGGACAGGAGCTACGAGCAGTACTTC.

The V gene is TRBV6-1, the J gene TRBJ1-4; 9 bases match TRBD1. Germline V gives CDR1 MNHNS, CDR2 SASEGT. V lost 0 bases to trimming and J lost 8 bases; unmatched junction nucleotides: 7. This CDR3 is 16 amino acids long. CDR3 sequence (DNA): TGTGCCAGCAGTGAAGCGCACGGAACAGGGGGCGAAAAACTGTTTTTT. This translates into CASSEAHGTGGEKLFF.

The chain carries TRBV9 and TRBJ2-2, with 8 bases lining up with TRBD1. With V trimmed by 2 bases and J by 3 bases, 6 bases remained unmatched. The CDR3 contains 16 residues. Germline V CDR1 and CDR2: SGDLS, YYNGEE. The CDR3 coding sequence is TGTGCCAGCAGCGTTTCCCAGGGGGCGTACACCGGGGAGCTGTTTTTT. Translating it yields CASSVSQGAYTGELFF.

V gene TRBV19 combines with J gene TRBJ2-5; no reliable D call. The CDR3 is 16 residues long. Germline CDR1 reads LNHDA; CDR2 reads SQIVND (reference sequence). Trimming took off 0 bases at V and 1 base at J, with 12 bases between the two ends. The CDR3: CASSIDKDLFQETQYF. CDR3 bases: TGTGCCAGTAGTATAGATAAAGACTTATTCCAAGAGACCCAGTACTTC.

The CDR3 region has the DNA TGTGCCAGCAGCCCCGGGCAGGGAAGGGTTCGAGAAAAACTGTTTTTT. As protein: CASSPGQGRVREKLFF. The chain couples TRBV13 to TRBJ1-4; D is perhaps TRBD1 (5 bases). The CDR3 extends over 16 amino acids. CDR1 is PRHDT and CDR2 is FYEKMQ in the germline V gene (reference sequence). Trimming stripped 5 bases from V and 8 bases from J, with 21 bases between.

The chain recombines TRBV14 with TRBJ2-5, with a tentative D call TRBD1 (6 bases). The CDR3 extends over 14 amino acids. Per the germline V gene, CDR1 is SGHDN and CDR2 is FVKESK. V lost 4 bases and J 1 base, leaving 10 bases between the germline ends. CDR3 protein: CASSRGHLQETQYF. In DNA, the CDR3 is TGTGCCAGCAGCCGGGGACACCTCCAAGAGACCCAGTACTTC.

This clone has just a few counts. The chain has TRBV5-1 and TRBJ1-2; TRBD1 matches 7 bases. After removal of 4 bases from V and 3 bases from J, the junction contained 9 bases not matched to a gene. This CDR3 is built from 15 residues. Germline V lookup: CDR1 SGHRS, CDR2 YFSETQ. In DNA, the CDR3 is TGCGCCAGCAGCAACTCCGGGACAGCCTACTATGGCTACACCTTC. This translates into CASSNSGTAYYGYTF.

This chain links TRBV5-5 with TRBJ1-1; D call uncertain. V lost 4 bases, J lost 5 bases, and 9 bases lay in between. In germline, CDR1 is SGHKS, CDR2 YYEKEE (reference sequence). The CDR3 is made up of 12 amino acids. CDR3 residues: CASSARLTEAFF. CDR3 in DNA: TGTGCCAGCAGCGCCCGACTTACTGAAGCTTTCTTT.

The CDR3 loop reads CASSFDGEGTEAFF. CDR3 sequence (DNA): TGTGCCAGCAGCTTCGACGGGGAGGGGACTGAAGCTTTCTTT. The rearrangement joins TRBV7-9 to TRBJ1-1, with D possibly matching TRBD1 (5 bases). V was trimmed by 3 bases and J by 5 bases, leaving 13 bases between them. CDR1 and CDR2 from the germline V gene are SEHNR and FQNEAQ (reference sequence). The CDR3 is 14 residues long.

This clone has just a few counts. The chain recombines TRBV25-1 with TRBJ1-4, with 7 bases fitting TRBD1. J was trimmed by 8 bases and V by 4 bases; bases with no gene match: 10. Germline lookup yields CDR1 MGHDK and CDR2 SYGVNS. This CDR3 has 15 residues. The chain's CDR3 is CASSAQGSIVEKLFF. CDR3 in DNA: TGTGCCAGCAGTGCACAGGGGAGTATTGTGGAAAAACTGTTTTTT.

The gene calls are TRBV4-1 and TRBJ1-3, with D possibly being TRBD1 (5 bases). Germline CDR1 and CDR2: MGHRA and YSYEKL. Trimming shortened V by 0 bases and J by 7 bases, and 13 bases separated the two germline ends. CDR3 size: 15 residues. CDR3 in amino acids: CASSQDLAGLNTIYF. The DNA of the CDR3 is TGCGCCAGCAGCCAAGATCTTGCAGGGTTGAACACCATATATTTT.

For the CDR3, the DNA is TGTGCCAGCAGTCCCGCGAGCGGCAGGGGGCCCCTCCACGAGCAGTACTTC. Translating gives CASSPASGRGPLHEQYF. V gene TRBV6-2 or TRBV6-3 combines with J gene TRBJ2-7; 8 bases line up with TRBD1. Germline loops: CDR1 MNHEY, CDR2 SVGEGT. J gave up 5 bases and V 5 bases, and 17 bases lay outside the gene matches. The CDR3 is made up of 17 amino acids.

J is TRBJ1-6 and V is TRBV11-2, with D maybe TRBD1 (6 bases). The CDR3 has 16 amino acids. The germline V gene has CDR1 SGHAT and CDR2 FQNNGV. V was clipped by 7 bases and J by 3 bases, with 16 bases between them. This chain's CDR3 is CASTKTGALYNSPLHF. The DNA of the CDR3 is TGTGCCAGCACCAAGACAGGAGCTCTCTATAATTCACCCCTCCACTTT.

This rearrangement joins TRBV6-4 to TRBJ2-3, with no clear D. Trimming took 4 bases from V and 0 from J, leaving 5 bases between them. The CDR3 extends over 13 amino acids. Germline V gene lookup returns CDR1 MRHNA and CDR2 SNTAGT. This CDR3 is CASSVSSTDTQYF. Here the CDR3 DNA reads TGTGCCAGCAGTGTGTCGAGCACAGATACGCAGTATTTT.

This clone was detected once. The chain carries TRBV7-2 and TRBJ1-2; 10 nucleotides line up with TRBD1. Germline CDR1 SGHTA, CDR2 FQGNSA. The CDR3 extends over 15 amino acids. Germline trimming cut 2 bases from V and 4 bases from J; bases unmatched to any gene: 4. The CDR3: CASSLSRTGGYGYTF. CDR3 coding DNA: TGTGCCAGCAGCTTATCGCGGACAGGGGGCTATGGCTACACCTTC.

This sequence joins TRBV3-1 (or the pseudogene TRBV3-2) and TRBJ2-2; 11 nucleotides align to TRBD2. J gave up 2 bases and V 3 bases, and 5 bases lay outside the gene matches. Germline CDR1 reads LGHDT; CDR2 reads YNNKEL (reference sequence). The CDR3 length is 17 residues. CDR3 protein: CASSQPSGGTNTGELFF. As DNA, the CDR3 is TGTGCCAGCAGCCAGCCTAGCGGGGGGACAAACACCGGGGAGCTGTTTTTT.

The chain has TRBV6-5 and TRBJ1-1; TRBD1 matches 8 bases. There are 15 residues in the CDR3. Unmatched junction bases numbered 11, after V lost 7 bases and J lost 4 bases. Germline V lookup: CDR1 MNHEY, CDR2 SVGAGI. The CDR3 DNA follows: TGTGCCAGCACCTCAGACAGGGGTTTGATCACTGAAGCTTTCTTT. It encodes CASTSDRGLITEAFF.